A selection of T cell receptor beta chains follows, all from one sample in a study of radiation and T cells in renal cell carcinoma. Using immunoSEQ multiplex PCR, the repertoire was profiled, and TCRdb retains in-frame clones only, with some absent. The sample includes tens of thousands of clones, 85% seen only once; the top ten take roughly a tenth. The sample in question was blood, obtained from a patient whose treatment included radiotherapy and nephrectomy. All receptors come from a man aged 50-60 years with renal cell carcinoma. The CDR3 runs from the conserved cysteine through the conserved F or W. The D gene is left open where the match is weak. The size of a clone is reported for some rows only, either as once, few or many, or as a class for expanded clones.

d_call | clone_size | j_call | v_call | cdr3_nt | cdr3_aa
. | . | TRBJ2-5 | TRBV11-2 | TGTGCCAGCAGCCTCGTGGGTGGGGCAGGGGAGACCCAGTACTTC | CASSLVGGAGETQYF
TRBD1 | . | TRBJ1-5 | TRBV28 | TGTGCCAGCAGTTTACCGACAGGGGGTAAGGGTCAGCCCCAGCATTTT | CASSLPTGGKGQPQHF
. | . | TRBJ2-7 | TRBV19 | TGTGCCAGTAGTATAGCAAAGGGTGGCGAGCAGTACTTC | CASSIAKGGEQYF
TRBD1 | . | TRBJ1-5 | TRBV2 | TGTGCCAGCAGTGTGGGACAGACTAAAAATCAGCCCCAGCATTTT | CASSVGQTKNQPQHF
. | . | TRBJ1-5 | TRBV5-1 | TGCGCCAGCAAAGAGTGGTGTTATAGCAATCAGCCCCAGCATTTT | CASKEWCYSNQPQHF
. | . | TRBJ2-1 | TRBV5-4 | TGTGCCAGCAGCTTGGTAGGGAAATCCTACAATGAGCAGTTCTTC | CASSLVGKSYNEQFF
. | . | TRBJ2-1 | TRBV5-1 | TGCGCCAGCGCTGGGTACTTTAAGACATCCAGGGGTAGCCTTCAAACCTACAATGAGCAGTTCTTC | CASAGYFKTSRGSLQTYNEQFF
TRBD2 | . | TRBJ2-7 | TRBV28 | TGTGCCAGCACCGCCGGAGGACTAGCGAACGAGCAGTACTTC | CASTAGGLANEQYF
TRBD1 | . | TRBJ1-1 | TRBV5-1 | TGCGCCAGCAGCACGCTAGGACAGGGGCTGAACACTGAAGCTTTCTTT | CASSTLGQGLNTEAFF
TRBD1 | . | TRBJ2-2 | TRBV6-1 | TGTGCCAGCAGTGAGCAGACAGGGCCCGGGGAGCTGTTTTTT | CASSEQTGPGELFF
. | . | TRBJ1-2 | TRBV6-6 | TGTGCCAGCAGTCGGAGGGTCGGGGGCATTAACTATGGCTACACCTTC | CASSRRVGGINYGYTF
. | . | TRBJ2-1 | TRBV29-1 | TGCAGCGTTGATGAGGGGGACACCTCTGGCAATGAGCAGTTCTTC | CSVDEGDTSGNEQFF
. | . | TRBJ1-5 | TRBV28 | TGTGCCAGCAGTTTTTTGGTATCTGGGGGGTCGCTCGGTAATCAGCCCCAGCATTTT | CASSFLVSGGSLGNQPQHF
. | once | TRBJ2-7 | TRBV21-1 | TGTGCCAGCAGCAATCTGGACGCCTCCTACGAGCAGTACTTC | CASSNLDASYEQYF
. | . | TRBJ2-7 | TRBV10-1 | TGCGCCAGCAGTCAACGGGGTCCACCCTACGAGCAGTACTTC | CASSQRGPPYEQYF
. | few | TRBJ2-5 | TRBV27 | TGTGCCAGCAGTTTATTTCAGGGTCGGCGGGAGACCCAGTACTTC | CASSLFQGRRETQYF
. | . | TRBJ2-7 | TRBV12-5 | TGTGCTAGTGGGCCCCCCATGGAGCAGTACTTC | CASGPPMEQYF
. | . | TRBJ2-3 | TRBV5-1 | TGCGCCAGCAGCTCGAGGACCGAGAGCACAGATACGCAGTATTTT | CASSSRTESTDTQYF
. | . | TRBJ2-2 | TRBV7-2 | TGTGCCAGCAGCCCCGGAGTAGCGAGGAACACCGGGGAGCTGTTTTTT | CASSPGVARNTGELFF
. | . | TRBJ2-7 | TRBV5-5 | TGTGCCAGCAGCTTGGTTAGCAGGGGAACCTACGAGCAGTACTTC | CASSLVSRGTYEQYF
. | few | TRBJ1-4 | TRBV30 | TGTGCCTGGAGTTGGGGGCAGGATGAAAAACTGTTTTTT | CAWSWGQDEKLFF
. | . | TRBJ1-3 | TRBV6-1 | TGTGCCAGCAGTCTGGAGGGCTACTCTGGAAACACCATATATTTT | CASSLEGYSGNTIYF
TRBD2 | . | TRBJ2-1 | TRBV5-1 | TGCGCCAGCAGACTAGCGAGCTACAATGAGCAGTTCTTC | CASRLASYNEQFF
. | . | TRBJ1-1 | TRBV5-1 | TGCGCCAGCAGCTTGACAGGGATGATGTCCACTGAAGCTTTCTTT | CASSLTGMMSTEAFF
. | . | TRBJ2-1 | TRBV5-1 | TGCGCCAGCAGCTTGTTCAGGACGGATAACAATGAGCAGTTCTTC | CASSLFRTDNNEQFF
. | . | TRBJ1-3 | TRBV7-9 | TGTGCCAGCAGCCCCTACGAAGGCTCTGGAAACACCATATATTTT | CASSPYEGSGNTIYF
. | . | TRBJ2-7 | TRBV28 | TGTGCCAGCAGTTACAGGCTCGAGCAGTACTTC | CASSYRLEQYF
. | . | TRBJ2-5 | TRBV5-1 | TGCGCCAGCAGCTTGGGTCTTCTTGGTGGAGAGACCCAGTACTTC | CASSLGLLGGETQYF
. | . | TRBJ2-1 | TRBV29-1 | TGCAGCGTTGGGGGCAATGAGCAGTTCTTC | CSVGGNEQFF